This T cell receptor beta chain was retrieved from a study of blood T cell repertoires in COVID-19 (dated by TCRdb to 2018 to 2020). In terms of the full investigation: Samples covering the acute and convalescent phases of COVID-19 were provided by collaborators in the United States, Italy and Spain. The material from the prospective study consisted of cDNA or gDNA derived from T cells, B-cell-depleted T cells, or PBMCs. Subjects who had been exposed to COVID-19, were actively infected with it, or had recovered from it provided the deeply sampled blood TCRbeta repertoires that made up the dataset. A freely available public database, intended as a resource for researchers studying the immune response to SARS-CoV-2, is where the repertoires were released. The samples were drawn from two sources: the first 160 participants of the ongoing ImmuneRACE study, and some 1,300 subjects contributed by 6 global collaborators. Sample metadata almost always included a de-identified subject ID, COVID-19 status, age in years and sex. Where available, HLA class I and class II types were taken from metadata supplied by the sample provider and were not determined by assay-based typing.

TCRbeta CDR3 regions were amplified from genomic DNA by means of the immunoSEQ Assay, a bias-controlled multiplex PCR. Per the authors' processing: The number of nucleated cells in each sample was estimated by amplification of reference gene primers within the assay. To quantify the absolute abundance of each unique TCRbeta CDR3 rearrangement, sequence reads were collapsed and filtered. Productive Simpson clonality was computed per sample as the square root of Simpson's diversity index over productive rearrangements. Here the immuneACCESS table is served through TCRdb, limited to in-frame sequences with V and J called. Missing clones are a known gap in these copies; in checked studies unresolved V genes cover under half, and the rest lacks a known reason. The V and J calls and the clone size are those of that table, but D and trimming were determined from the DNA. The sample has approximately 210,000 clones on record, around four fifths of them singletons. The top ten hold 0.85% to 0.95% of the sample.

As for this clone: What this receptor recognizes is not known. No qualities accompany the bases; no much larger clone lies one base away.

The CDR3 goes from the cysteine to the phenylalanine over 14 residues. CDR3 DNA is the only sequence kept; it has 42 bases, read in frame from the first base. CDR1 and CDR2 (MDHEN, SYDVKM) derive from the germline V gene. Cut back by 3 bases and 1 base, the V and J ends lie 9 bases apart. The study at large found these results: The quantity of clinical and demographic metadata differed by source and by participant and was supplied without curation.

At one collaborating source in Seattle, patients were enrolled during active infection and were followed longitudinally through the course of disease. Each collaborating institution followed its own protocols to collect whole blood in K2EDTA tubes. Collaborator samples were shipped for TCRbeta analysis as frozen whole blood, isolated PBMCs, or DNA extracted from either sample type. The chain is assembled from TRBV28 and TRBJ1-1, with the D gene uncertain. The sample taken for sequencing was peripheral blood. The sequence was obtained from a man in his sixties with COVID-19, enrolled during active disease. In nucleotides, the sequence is TGTGCCAGCAGTTTCCAGACTAAGAACACTGAAGCTTTCTTT. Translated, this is CASSFQTKNTEAFF.